The 4 T cell receptor beta chains below come from one sample, sequenced in a study of early T cells in non-severe SARS-CoV-2 infection. TCRdb recomputed calls from the 5' RACE reads with MiXCR, one row per CDR3 protein. Of over 50,000 distinct CDR3 sequences listed, less than 9.5% are singletons. The sample consisted of whole blood. The receptor set was obtained from an adult who was a healthcare worker with PCR-confirmed SARS-CoV-2 infection or an uninfected control (not recorded which).

This clonotype was counted between two and nine times. This chain uses TRBV7-2 with TRBJ1-2; TRBD1 agrees at 7 bases. Germline V gene sequence: CDR1 SGHTA, CDR2 FQGNSA. The CDR3 contains 15 residues. The ends lost 6 bases at V and 0 bases at J; junction bases unmatched: 7. The DNA of the CDR3 is TGTGCCAGCAGGGCAACCGGGACAGCTAACTATGGCTACACCTTC. Protein: CASRATGTANYGYTF.

Of note for this clonotype: The final CDR3 position lacks the conserved phenylalanine or tryptophan, pointing to a likely read error. The chain carries TRBV6-2 or TRBV6-3 and TRBJ2-2; D ambiguous. Per the germline V gene, CDR1 is MNHEY and CDR2 is SVGEGT. The V end was cut by 2 bases, the J end by 2 bases, with 6 bases between. CDR3 length: 14 amino acids. In DNA, the CDR3 is TGTGCCAGCAGTTACCAAGGAAACACCGGGGAGCTGTTTTCT. The encoded protein is CASSYQGNTGELFS.

This clonotype was recorded a few times. The J gene is TRBJ2-1, the V gene TRBV3-1; 8 nucleotides align to TRBD2. This CDR3 is built from 15 residues. Looked up from germline, CDR1 is LGHDT and CDR2 is YNNKEL (reference sequence). J was trimmed by 6 bases and V by 1 base; bases with no gene match: 5. The CDR3 loop reads CASSQVAREGNEQFF. CDR3 bases: TGTGCCAGCAGCCAAGTAGCCCGGGAGGGCAATGAGCAGTTCTTC.

V gene TRBV20-1 combines with J gene TRBJ1-4; no reliable D call. Germline V gives CDR1 DFQATT, CDR2 SNEGSKA (reference sequence). The CDR3 is 15 amino acids. V was cut by 6 bases and J by 0 bases, with 14 bases left in between. CDR3 sequence: CSASDPASTNEKLFF. The CDR3 nucleotides are TGCAGTGCCTCCGACCCGGCATCAACTAATGAAAAACTGTTTTTT.